These 18 T cell receptor beta chains originate from one sample sequenced in a study of cytomegalovirus exposure and HLA in healthy donors. The PCR contained 60 Vbeta and 13 Jbeta primers. Method: immunoSEQ multiplex PCR; TCRdb's copy keeps in-frame clones and lacks some. The sample yields 100,000 to 140,000 clones, 82% seen once. Sequenced: PBMCs. Every receptor here comes from a man aged 25 to 40 in good health and CMV-seropositive.

The J gene is TRBJ1-2, the V gene TRBV13; 7 bases match TRBD1. CDR3 length equals 13 residues. Germline CDR1 reads PRHDT; CDR2 reads FYEKMQ (reference sequence). Trimming removed 3 bases from V and 8 bases from J; junction bases left unmatched: 6. In DNA, the CDR3 is TGTGCCAGCAGCTTGACAGGGAATCGCGGCTACACCTTC. Protein sequence: CASSLTGNRGYTF.

The chain joins TRBV6-4 to TRBJ2-3, with 12 bases fitting TRBD2. Trimming cost V 4 bases and J 4 bases; bases outside gene matches: 0. The germline V gene has CDR1 MRHNA and CDR2 SNTAGT. The CDR3 is made up of 14 amino acids. The CDR3 reads CASSASGGADTQYF. DNA for the CDR3: TGTGCCAGCAGTGCTAGCGGGGGGGCAGATACGCAGTATTTT.

The chain links TRBV5-1 to TRBJ1-2; the D is unclear. The V gene lost 4 bases and the J gene lost 4 bases, with 14 bases spanning the gap. Germline CDR1 and CDR2: SGHRS and YFSETQ. The CDR3 sequence is 14 residues long. As DNA, the CDR3 is TGCGCCAGCAGCCTCGGTGGTCCGGGCTATGGCTACACCTTC. This encodes CASSLGGPGYGYTF.

The chain combines TRBV19 with TRBJ2-4, with 8 bases lining up with TRBD1. CDR1 LNHDA and CDR2 SQIVND come from the germline V gene (reference sequence). This CDR3 is 19 amino acids long. The junction had 10 bases not matched to a gene; V was cut back by 0 bases and J by 0 bases. CDR3 amino acids: CASSIDQGASMLAKNIQYF. CDR3 in DNA: TGTGCCAGTAGTATAGACCAGGGGGCCTCCATGTTAGCCAAAAACATTCAGTACTTC.

This clone was found once. This chain links TRBV30 with TRBJ1-2; 9 nucleotides agree with TRBD1. Losses at the gene ends were 6 bases for V and 8 bases for J; bases not matched to a gene: 10. Germline lookup yields CDR1 GTSNPN and CDR2 SVGIG (reference sequence). There are 13 residues in the CDR3. CDR3 DNA sequence: TGTGCCTGTAACAGGGGGCTAATGTACGGCTACACCTTC. It translates to CACNRGLMYGYTF.

Regarding this clone: At one of its ends the junction is not consistent with the germline gene, which may arise from a read error. This chain joins TRBV7-9 and TRBJ1-2; TRBD1 agrees at 7 bases. The length of the CDR3 is 15 residues. In germline, CDR1 is SEHNR, CDR2 FQNEAQ (reference sequence). CDR3 sequence: CSSSPTTGSGYGYTF. The CDR3 nucleotides read TGTTCCAGCAGCCCGACGACAGGGTCGGGCTATGGCTACACCTTC.

CDR3 nucleotides: TGCGCCAGCAGCCCTCGCGGTGTTTCCTACGAGCAGTACTTC. This encodes CASSPRGVSYEQYF. The chain uses TRBV4-1 and TRBJ2-5, with unresolved D. The J call is in doubt because the DNA end fits TRBJ2-7 better. This CDR3 is built from 14 residues. The germline V gene encodes CDR1 MGHRA and CDR2 YSYEKL.

This clone was recorded a few times. The rearrangement joins TRBV9 to TRBJ1-2; TRBD1 aligns across 9 bases. Germline V gene sequence: CDR1 SGDLS, CDR2 YYNGEE. This CDR3 is built from 17 residues. The V and J ends lost 1 base and 7 bases, in that order; junction bases with no gene match: 14. The CDR3 bases are TGTGCCAGCAGCGTACCCCGGGACAGGGCGCTCTTCGGTGGCTACACCTTC. Its translation is CASSVPRDRALFGGYTF.

The V call is TRBV7-6, the J call TRBJ2-5; weak D call: TRBD1 (5 bases). Trimming took 5 bases from V and 1 from J, leaving 14 bases between them. Germline V gene sequence: CDR1 SGHVS, CDR2 FNYEAQ. The CDR3 is made up of 15 amino acids. DNA for the CDR3: TGTGCCAGCAGCCTGGGGCGAAGGGGCCAAGAGACCCAGTACTTC. This encodes CASSLGRRGQETQYF.

The chain links TRBV5-1 to TRBJ2-1; the D gene is possibly TRBD2 (6 bases). The germline CDR1 and CDR2 sequences are SGHRS and YFSETQ. CDR3 length equals 17 residues. V lost 3 bases and J 0 bases, leaving 16 bases between the germline ends. The CDR3 loop is CASSWAWAGYSYNEQFF. DNA of the CDR3: TGCGCCAGCAGCTGGGCGTGGGCGGGATACTCCTACAATGAGCAGTTCTTC.

DNA for the CDR3: TGTGCCAGCAACGGGGTTGGGATTGAAGCTTTCTTT. Translating gives CASNGVGIEAFF. This chain uses TRBV7-9 with TRBJ1-1; D ambiguous. The CDR3 has 12 residues. The V gene's germline CDR1 is SEHNR and CDR2 FQNEAQ (reference sequence). V was pared by 7 bases and J by 7 bases, with 13 bases between.

The DNA of the CDR3 is TGTTCCAAGCGATGTAGGGGGCCGGATGTCGGCCAAGAGACCCAGTACTTC. This translates into CSKRCRGPDVGQETQYF. This chain links TRBV7-9 with TRBJ2-5; 7 positions match TRBD1. The V gene's germline CDR1 is SEHNR and CDR2 FQNEAQ (reference sequence). This CDR3 contains 17 residues.

This chain connects TRBV5-1 to TRBJ1-1, with D uncertain. There are 13 residues in the CDR3. The germline V gene encodes CDR1 SGHRS and CDR2 YFSETQ. With 0 bases removed from V and 4 bases from J, the gap between germline ends came to 7 bases. CDR3 loop: CASSLGRATEAFF. The DNA for the CDR3 is TGCGCCAGCAGCTTGGGGAGGGCCACTGAAGCTTTCTTT.

This chain uses TRBV7-8 with TRBJ1-2; D not certain. CDR3 length equals 15 residues. Germline CDR1 is SGHVS and CDR2 is FQNEAQ. Trimming removed 7 bases at V and 3 bases at J, with 18 bases between. The CDR3 spells CASTRIEDTDYGYTF. As DNA, the CDR3 is TGTGCCAGCACTAGGATCGAGGATACGGACTATGGCTACACCTTC.

This rearrangement joins TRBV4-2 to TRBJ2-1; 9 nucleotides agree with TRBD2. V was pared by 2 bases and J by 8 bases, with 4 bases of the junction left unmatched. Germline CDR1 is LGHNA and CDR2 is YNFKEQ. This CDR3 contains 14 residues. Here the CDR3 reads CASSQSGGLHEQFF. The DNA for the CDR3 is TGTGCCAGCAGCCAAAGCGGGGGGTTGCATGAGCAGTTCTTC.

The gene calls are TRBV13 and TRBJ2-3, with D perhaps matching TRBD1 (6 bases). Trimming took 1 base from V and 9 from J, leaving 8 bases between them. CDR1 PRHDT and CDR2 FYEKMQ come from the germline V gene (reference sequence). This CDR3 region has 12 residues. DNA of the CDR3: TGTGCCAGCAGCTTAGCGAGGGGGACGCAGTATTTT. Translated: CASSLARGTQYF.

This clone showed up just a few times. The chain is built from TRBV7-3 and TRBJ2-3; possible D gene TRBD1, 7 bases. V lost 6 bases and J lost 2, with 18 bases in between. This CDR3 contains 16 residues. The V gene's germline CDR1 is SGHTA and CDR2 FQGTGA. This chain's CDR3 is CASRIGRDSSTDTQYF. The CDR3 coding sequence is TGTGCCAGCAGGATAGGGCGGGACAGCTCCACAGATACGCAGTATTTT.

The chain employs TRBV19 and TRBJ2-3; TRBD2 matches 7 bases. In germline, CDR1 is LNHDA, CDR2 SQIVND (reference sequence). The CDR3 runs 17 residues. Unmatched junction bases numbered 9, after V lost 1 base and J lost 2 bases. The CDR3 region has the DNA TGTGCCAGTAGTATAGCGGGGAGGCTAGCGGTCACAGATACGCAGTATTTT. Its translation is CASSIAGRLAVTDTQYF.